Sequencing of this T cell receptor beta chain was carried out in a study of T cells and copy number aberrations in small-cell lung cancer. Method: immunoSEQ multiplex PCR; TCRdb's copy keeps in-frame clones and lacks some. The sample's table shows about 90 clones. Note on this clone: The antigen is not known.

Per the germline V gene, CDR1 is SGHDT and CDR2 is YYEEEE. CDR3 size: 14 residues. The V end lost 6 bases, the J end lost 0 bases, and 9 bases lay between the germline ends. Findings of the study overall: Tumors with more copy number aberrations had lower T-cell density, richness, clonality.

All donors had upfront surgery, without preoperative chemotherapy or radiotherapy, and never received immunotherapy. Selected regions were macrodissected and expected to yield at least 150 ng DNA. The source material was tumor tissue. This chain uses TRBV5-6 with TRBJ1-4; D remains unclear. This TCR was recovered from a woman between 65 and 79 years old with small cell lung cancer. This CDR3 is CASNGPATNEKLFF. CDR3 coding DNA: TGTGCCAGCAATGGACCGGCAACTAATGAAAAACTGTTTTTT. The variable domain in full, with the rest retrieved from reference TRBV5-6 and TRBJ1-4, is DAGVTQSPTHLIKTRGQQVTLRCSPKSGHDTVSWYQQALGQGPQFIFQYYEEEERQRGNFPDRFSGHQFPNYSSELNVNALLLGDSALYLCASNGPATNEKLFFGSGTQLSVL.